What follows describes a single T cell receptor beta chain. The sample originates from a study of radiotherapy plus CTLA-4 blockade in lung cancer. Assay: immunoSEQ multiplex PCR; the TCRdb copy retains only in-frame clones and omits some. The table shows 42,000 or so clones, with approximately 79% occurring only once. Deletions cut 0 bases from V and 5 bases from J, with 12 bases between. Germline V gene lookup returns CDR1 SGHRS and CDR2 YFSETQ. CDR3 length: 15 residues. V gene TRBV5-1 combines with J gene TRBJ1-5; TRBD1 is a possible D gene (6 bases). This TCR derives from a human donor with non-small cell lung cancer that progressed on radiotherapy plus ipilimumab. The sequenced sample was peripheral blood, obtained from a patient treated with radiotherapy plus ipilimumab. DNA of the CDR3: TGCGCCAGCAGCTTGGGATCAGGGGAGCATCAGCCCCAGCATTTT. This gives the protein CASSLGSGEHQPQHF.